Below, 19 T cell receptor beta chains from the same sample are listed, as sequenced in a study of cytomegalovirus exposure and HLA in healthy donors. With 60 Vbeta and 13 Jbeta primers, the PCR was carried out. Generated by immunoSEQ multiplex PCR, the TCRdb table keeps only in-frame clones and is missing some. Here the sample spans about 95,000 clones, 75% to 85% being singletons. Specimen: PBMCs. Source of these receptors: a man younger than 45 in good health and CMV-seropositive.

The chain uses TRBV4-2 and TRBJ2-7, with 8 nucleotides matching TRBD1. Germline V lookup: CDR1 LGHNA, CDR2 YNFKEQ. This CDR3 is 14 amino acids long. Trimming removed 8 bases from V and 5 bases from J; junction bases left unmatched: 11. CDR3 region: CASSHSGGPDEQYF. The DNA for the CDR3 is TGTGCCAGCTCTCACTCAGGGGGCCCGGACGAGCAGTACTTC.

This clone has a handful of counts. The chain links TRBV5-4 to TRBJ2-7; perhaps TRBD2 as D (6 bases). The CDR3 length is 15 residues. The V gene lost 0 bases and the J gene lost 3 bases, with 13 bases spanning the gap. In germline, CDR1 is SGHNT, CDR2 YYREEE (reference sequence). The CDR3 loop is CASSLAWGVHYEQYF. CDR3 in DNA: TGTGCCAGCAGCTTGGCCTGGGGGGTCCACTACGAGCAGTACTTC.

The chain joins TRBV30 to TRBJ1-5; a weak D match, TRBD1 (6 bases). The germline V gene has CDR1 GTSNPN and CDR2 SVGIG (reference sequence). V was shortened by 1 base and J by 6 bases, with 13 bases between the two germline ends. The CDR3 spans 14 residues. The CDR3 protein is CAWSEGRGSQPQHF. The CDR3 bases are TGTGCCTGGAGTGAAGGTAGGGGGAGTCAGCCCCAGCATTTT.

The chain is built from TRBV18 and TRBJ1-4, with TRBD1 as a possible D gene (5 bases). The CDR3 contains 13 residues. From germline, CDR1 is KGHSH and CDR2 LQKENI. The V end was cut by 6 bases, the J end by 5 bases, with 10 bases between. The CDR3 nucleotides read TGTGCCAGCTCCGGTGGACAAAATGAAAAACTGTTTTTT. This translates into CASSGGQNEKLFF.

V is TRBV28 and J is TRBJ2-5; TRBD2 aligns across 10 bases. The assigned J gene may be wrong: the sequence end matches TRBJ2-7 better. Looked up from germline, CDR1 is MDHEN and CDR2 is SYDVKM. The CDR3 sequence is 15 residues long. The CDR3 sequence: CASSATSGRSYEQYF. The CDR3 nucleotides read TGTGCCAGCAGTGCGACTAGCGGGCGATCCTACGAGCAGTACTTC.

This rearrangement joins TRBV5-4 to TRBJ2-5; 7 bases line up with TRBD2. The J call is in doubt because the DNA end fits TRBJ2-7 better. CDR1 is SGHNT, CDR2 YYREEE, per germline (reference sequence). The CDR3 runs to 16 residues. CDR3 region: CASSLEGGSYLYEQYF. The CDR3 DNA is TGTGCCAGCAGCTTGGAAGGCGGGAGCTACCTCTACGAGCAGTACTTC.

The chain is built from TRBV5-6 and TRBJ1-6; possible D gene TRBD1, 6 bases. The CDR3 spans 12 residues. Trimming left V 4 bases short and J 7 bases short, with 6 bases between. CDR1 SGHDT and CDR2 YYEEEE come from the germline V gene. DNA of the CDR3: TGTGCCAGCAGCAGGGGGAATTCACCCCTCCACTTT. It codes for CASSRGNSPLHF.

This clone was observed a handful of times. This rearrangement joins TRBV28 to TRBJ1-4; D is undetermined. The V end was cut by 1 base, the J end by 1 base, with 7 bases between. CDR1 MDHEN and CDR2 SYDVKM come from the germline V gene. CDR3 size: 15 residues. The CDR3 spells CASSLLGGTNEKLFF. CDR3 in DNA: TGTGCCAGCAGTTTATTGGGAGGAACTAATGAAAAACTGTTTTTT. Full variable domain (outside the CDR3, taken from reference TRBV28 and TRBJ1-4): DVKVTQSSRYLVKRTGEKVFLECVQDMDHENMFWYRQDPGLGLRLIYFSYDVKMKEKGDIPEGYSVSREKKERFSLILESASTNQTSMYLCASSLLGGTNEKLFFGSGTQLSVL.

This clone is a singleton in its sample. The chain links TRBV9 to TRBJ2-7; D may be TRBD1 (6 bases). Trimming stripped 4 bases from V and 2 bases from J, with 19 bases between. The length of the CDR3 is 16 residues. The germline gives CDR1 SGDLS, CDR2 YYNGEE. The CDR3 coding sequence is TGTGCCAGCAGCCCCCGTCTCTCTGGACAGCCCTACGAGCAGTACTTC. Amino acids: CASSPRLSGQPYEQYF.

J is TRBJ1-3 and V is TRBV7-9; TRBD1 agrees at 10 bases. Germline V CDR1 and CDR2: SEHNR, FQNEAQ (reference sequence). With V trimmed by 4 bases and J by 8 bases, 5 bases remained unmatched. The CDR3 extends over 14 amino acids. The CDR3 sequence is CASSWDRGSHTIYF. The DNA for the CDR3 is TGTGCCAGCAGCTGGGACAGGGGCAGCCACACCATATATTTT.

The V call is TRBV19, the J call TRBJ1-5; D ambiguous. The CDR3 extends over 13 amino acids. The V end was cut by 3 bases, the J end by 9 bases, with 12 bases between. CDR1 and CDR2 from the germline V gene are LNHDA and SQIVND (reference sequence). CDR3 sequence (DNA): TGTGCCAGTAGTATCGTGGTTGAGGCGCCCCAGCATTTT. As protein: CASSIVVEAPQHF.

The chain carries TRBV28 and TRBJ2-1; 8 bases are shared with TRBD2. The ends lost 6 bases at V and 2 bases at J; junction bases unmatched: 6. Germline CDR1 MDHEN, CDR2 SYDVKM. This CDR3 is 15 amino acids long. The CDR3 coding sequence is TGTGCCAGCAGACTGACTAGCGATCCCTACAATGAGCAGTTCTTC. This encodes CASRLTSDPYNEQFF.

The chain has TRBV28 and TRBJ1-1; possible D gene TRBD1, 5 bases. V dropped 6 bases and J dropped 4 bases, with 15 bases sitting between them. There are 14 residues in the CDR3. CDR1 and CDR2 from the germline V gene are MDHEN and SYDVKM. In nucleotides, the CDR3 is TGTGCCAGCAGCCAAGCCTCGGGGGGCACTGAAGCTTTCTTT. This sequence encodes CASSQASGGTEAFF.

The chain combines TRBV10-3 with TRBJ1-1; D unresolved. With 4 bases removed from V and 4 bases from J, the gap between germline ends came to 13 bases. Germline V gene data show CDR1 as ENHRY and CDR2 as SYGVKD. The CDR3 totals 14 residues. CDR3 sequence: CAISVEGKGTEAFF. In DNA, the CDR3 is TGTGCCATCAGTGTGGAGGGAAAGGGCACTGAAGCTTTCTTT.

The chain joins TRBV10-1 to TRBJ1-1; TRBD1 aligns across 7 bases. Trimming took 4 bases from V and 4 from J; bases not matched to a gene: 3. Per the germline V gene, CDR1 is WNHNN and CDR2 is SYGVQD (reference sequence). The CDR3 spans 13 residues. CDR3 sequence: CASSGDRATEAFF. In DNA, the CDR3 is TGCGCCAGCAGTGGTGACAGGGCCACTGAAGCTTTCTTT.

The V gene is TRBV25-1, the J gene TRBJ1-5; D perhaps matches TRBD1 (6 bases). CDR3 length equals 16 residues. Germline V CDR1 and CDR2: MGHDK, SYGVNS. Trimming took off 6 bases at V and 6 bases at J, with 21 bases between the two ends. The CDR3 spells CASSPPGTLIGQPQHF. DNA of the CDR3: TGTGCCAGCAGCCCCCCCGGGACACTGATAGGTCAGCCCCAGCATTTT.

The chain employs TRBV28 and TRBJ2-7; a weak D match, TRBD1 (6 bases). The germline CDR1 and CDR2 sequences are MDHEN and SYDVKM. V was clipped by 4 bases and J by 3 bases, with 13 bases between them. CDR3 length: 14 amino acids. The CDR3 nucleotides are TGTGCCAGCAGTTCCTCCGGCAGGGGCTACGAGCAGTACTTC. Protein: CASSSSGRGYEQYF. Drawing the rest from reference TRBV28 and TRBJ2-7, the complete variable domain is DVKVTQSSRYLVKRTGEKVFLECVQDMDHENMFWYRQDPGLGLRLIYFSYDVKMKEKGDIPEGYSVSREKKERFSLILESASTNQTSMYLCASSSSGRGYEQYFGPGTRLTVT.

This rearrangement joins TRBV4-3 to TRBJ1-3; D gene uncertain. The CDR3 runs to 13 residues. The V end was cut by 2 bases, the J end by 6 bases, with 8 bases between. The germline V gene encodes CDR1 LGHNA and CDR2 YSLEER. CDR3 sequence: CASSQLDSNTIYF. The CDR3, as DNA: TGCGCCAGCAGCCAACTAGATTCAAACACCATATATTTT.

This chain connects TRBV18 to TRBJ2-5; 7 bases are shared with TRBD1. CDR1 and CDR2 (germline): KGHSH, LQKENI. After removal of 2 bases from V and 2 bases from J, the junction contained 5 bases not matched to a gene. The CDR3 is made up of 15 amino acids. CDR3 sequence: CASSPAPGQQETQYF. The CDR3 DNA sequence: TGTGCCAGCTCACCAGCTCCGGGACAGCAAGAGACCCAGTACTTC.